The T cell receptor (beta chain) under discussion was sequenced for a study of T and B cells in COVID-19 patients. Regarding the study as a whole: Symptomatic-phase blood samples from mildly ill patients and early samples from severe cases were scarce. Patients with COVID-19 reportedly showed strongly skewed T cell receptor beta variable and joining gene usage. No sequencing was yet done of CD4+, regulatory or CD8+ subsets, or of SARS-CoV-2-responsive or tetramer+ sorted cells.

BIOMED2 TRB-A/B primer pools were used in multiplex TRB PCR. In TCRdb, the multiplex PCR reads were re-called with MiXCR into one record per CDR3 protein. The table records roughly 23,000 distinct CDR3 sequences, less than 30% of them present only once. Blood genomic DNA input for TRB amplification was 250-500 ng. About this clonotype: The target antigen is unknown.

Per germline, CDR1 SGHAT and CDR2 FQDESV (reference sequence). The CDR3 is 17 residues long. V lost 1 base, J lost 0 bases, and 13 bases lay in between. The source of this sequence is a human donor who had recovered from COVID-19. The sample consisted of blood. The V and J genes are TRBV11-1 and TRBJ2-1, with D perhaps given as TRBD1 or TRBD2 (5 bases each). CDR3 amino acids: CASSLVWGMGSYNEQFF. The CDR3 DNA reads as TGTGCCAGCAGCTTAGTGTGGGGGATGGGCTCCTACAATGAGCAGTTCTTC.